This is a list of T cell receptor beta chains from one sample in a study of shared clonotypes between healthy human individuals. Some clones are missing from TCRdb's copy, which holds only in-frame ones; the method was immunoSEQ multiplex PCR. There are over a million clones in the sample; around 97% occur only once, and more than 0.9% lies in the top ten. The sample taken for sequencing was naive CD4+ T cells sorted from blood. The receptors derive from a young man in good health. CDR3s include the opening cysteine and the closing phenylalanine or tryptophan. The D gene is left open where the match is weak. Some rows mark clone size as missing; the rest say once, few, many or name a class of expanded clone.

CDR3 protein: CASSSQESHYNEQFF; CDR3 DNA: TGTGCCAGCAGTTCTCAGGAATCCCACTACAATGAGCAGTTCTTC; V gene: TRBV6-6; D gene: NA; J gene: TRBJ2-1; clone size: once; CDR3 length: 15
CDR3 protein: CASSLDGRGYEQYF; CDR3 DNA: TGTGCCAGCAGCTTAGATGGAAGGGGCTACGAGCAGTACTTC; V gene: TRBV11-2; D gene: NA; J gene: TRBJ2-7; clone size: NA; CDR3 length: 14
CDR3 protein: CASSSLRGGDMTYEQYF; CDR3 DNA: TGTGCCAGCAGCTCCCTTAGGGGAGGGGACATGACCTACGAGCAGTACTTC; V gene: TRBV7-9; D gene: NA; J gene: TRBJ2-7; clone size: NA; CDR3 length: 17
CDR3 protein: CASSRTNFYEQYF; CDR3 DNA: TGTGCCAGCAGCCGGACAAATTTCTACGAGCAGTACTTC; V gene: TRBV11-2; D gene: NA; J gene: TRBJ2-7; clone size: NA; CDR3 length: 13
CDR3 protein: CASRGQLLHGYTF; CDR3 DNA: TGTGCCAGCAGGGGACAGTTACTGCATGGCTACACCTTC; V gene: TRBV25-1; D gene: TRBD1; J gene: TRBJ1-2; clone size: NA; CDR3 length: 13
CDR3 protein: CASSLRSYGAVTATEQFF; CDR3 DNA: TGTGCCAGCAGCTTACGGAGTTATGGGGCGGTTACGGCGACTGAGCAGTTCTTC; V gene: TRBV7-2; D gene: NA; J gene: TRBJ2-1; clone size: NA; CDR3 length: 18
CDR3 protein: CASSLDAQGTGELFF; CDR3 DNA: TGTGCCAGCAGCTTGGACGCCCAGGGGACCGGGGAGCTGTTTTTT; V gene: TRBV5-4; D gene: NA; J gene: TRBJ2-2; clone size: NA; CDR3 length: 15
CDR3 protein: CASSPLPQGEGPSGANVLTF; CDR3 DNA: TGTGCCAGCTCACCACTACCCCAGGGTGAGGGTCCCTCTGGGGCCAACGTCCTGACTTTC; V gene: TRBV18; D gene: NA; J gene: TRBJ2-6; clone size: once; CDR3 length: 20
CDR3 protein: CASSLAAGRTYEQYF; CDR3 DNA: TGCGCCAGCAGCTTGGCGGCAGGGAGAACCTACGAGCAGTACTTC; V gene: TRBV5-1; D gene: NA; J gene: TRBJ2-7; clone size: NA; CDR3 length: 15
CDR3 protein: CASSTQGVPNTEAFF; CDR3 DNA: TGTGCCAGCAGCACCCAGGGTGTCCCGAACACTGAAGCTTTCTTT; V gene: TRBV7-9; D gene: NA; J gene: TRBJ1-1; clone size: NA; CDR3 length: 15
CDR3 protein: CASSATGTDTQYF; CDR3 DNA: TGTGCCAGCAGCGCAACGGGGACAGATACGCAGTATTTT; V gene: TRBV9; D gene: NA; J gene: TRBJ2-3; clone size: NA; CDR3 length: 13
CDR3 protein: CASSLTGTGVETQYF; CDR3 DNA: TGTGCCAGCAGCTTAACCGGGACCGGCGTGGAGACCCAGTACTTC; V gene: TRBV7-3; D gene: NA; J gene: TRBJ2-5; clone size: NA; CDR3 length: 15
CDR3 protein: CASSSPFGRERTQYF; CDR3 DNA: TGTGCCAGCAGCTCCCCTTTTGGGCGCGAGCGAACCCAGTACTTC; V gene: TRBV7-6; D gene: NA; J gene: TRBJ2-5; clone size: NA; CDR3 length: 15
CDR3 protein: CAIGRGSLYEQYF; CDR3 DNA: TGTGCCATCGGGAGGGGGTCGCTCTACGAGCAGTACTTC; V gene: TRBV10-3; D gene: NA; J gene: TRBJ2-7; clone size: NA; CDR3 length: 13
CDR3 protein: CAIYRTSGSTYNEQFF; CDR3 DNA: TGTGCCATCTATAGGACTAGCGGGAGTACTTACAATGAGCAGTTCTTC; V gene: TRBV10-3; D gene: TRBD2; J gene: TRBJ2-1; clone size: NA; CDR3 length: 16
CDR3 protein: CASSPLGTGDLETQYF; CDR3 DNA: TGTGCCAGCTCACCCCTAGGGACAGGGGATTTGGAGACCCAGTACTTC; V gene: TRBV18; D gene: TRBD1; J gene: TRBJ2-5; clone size: NA; CDR3 length: 16
CDR3 protein: CAISKGQLDEQYF; CDR3 DNA: TGTGCCATCAGTAAGGGACAGCTCGACGAGCAGTACTTC; V gene: TRBV10-3; D gene: TRBD1; J gene: TRBJ2-7; clone size: NA; CDR3 length: 13
CDR3 protein: CASSFMTSGRNEQFF; CDR3 DNA: TGTGCCAGCAGTTTTATGACTAGCGGGAGGAATGAGCAGTTCTTC; V gene: TRBV28; D gene: TRBD2; J gene: TRBJ2-1; clone size: NA; CDR3 length: 15
CDR3 protein: CSVEGGWGGAYNEQFF; CDR3 DNA: TGCAGCGTTGAAGGGGGTTGGGGCGGCGCCTACAATGAGCAGTTCTTC; V gene: TRBV29-1; D gene: NA; J gene: TRBJ2-1; clone size: NA; CDR3 length: 16
CDR3 protein: CASSTLGVSETQYF; CDR3 DNA: TGTGCCAGCAGCACCCTAGGAGTCTCAGAGACCCAGTACTTC; V gene: TRBV6-5; D gene: NA; J gene: TRBJ2-5; clone size: NA; CDR3 length: 14
CDR3 protein: CASSLSRGSQPQHF; CDR3 DNA: TGTGCCAGCAGTTTATCGCGGGGGAGTCAGCCCCAGCATTTT; V gene: TRBV27; D gene: NA; J gene: TRBJ1-5; clone size: NA; CDR3 length: 14
CDR3 protein: CASSPLAGSTYEQYF; CDR3 DNA: TGTGCCAGCTCACCGTTAGCAGGGAGCACCTACGAGCAGTACTTC; V gene: TRBV18; D gene: NA; J gene: TRBJ2-7; clone size: NA; CDR3 length: 15
CDR3 protein: CAHSALAGATYEQYF; CDR3 DNA: TGTGCCCATTCGGCACTAGCGGGCGCAACCTACGAGCAGTACTTC; V gene: TRBV6-1; D gene: TRBD2; J gene: TRBJ2-7; clone size: NA; CDR3 length: 15
CDR3 protein: CASSFRIGGTDTQYF; CDR3 DNA: TGTGCCAGCAGCTTCAGGATTGGGGGCACAGATACGCAGTATTTT; V gene: TRBV7-9; D gene: NA; J gene: TRBJ2-3; clone size: NA; CDR3 length: 15
CDR3 protein: CASSLETTGTQYF; CDR3 DNA: TGTGCCAGCAGCTTAGAGACCACCGGGACCCAGTACTTC; V gene: TRBV11-2; D gene: NA; J gene: TRBJ2-5; clone size: NA; CDR3 length: 13
CDR3 protein: CASSSTGGGGREQYF; CDR3 DNA: TGTGCCAGTAGCAGTACTGGAGGGGGTGGTCGCGAGCAGTACTTC; V gene: TRBV19; D gene: NA; J gene: TRBJ2-7; clone size: few; CDR3 length: 15
CDR3 protein: CASSQLGGGHTQYF; CDR3 DNA: TGTGCCAGCAGCCAATTGGGGGGGGGCCATACGCAGTATTTT; V gene: TRBV11-2; D gene: NA; J gene: TRBJ2-3; clone size: NA; CDR3 length: 14
CDR3 protein: CASSDGLYREQYF; CDR3 DNA: TGTGCCAGCAGTGACGGTCTATATAGAGAGCAGTACTTC; V gene: TRBV2; D gene: NA; J gene: TRBJ2-7; clone size: NA; CDR3 length: 13
CDR3 protein: CASSFETGDNEQFF; CDR3 DNA: TGTGCCAGCAGCTTCGAGACAGGGGACAATGAGCAGTTCTTC; V gene: TRBV5-4; D gene: TRBD1; J gene: TRBJ2-1; clone size: NA; CDR3 length: 14
CDR3 protein: CASSLVWGQGYEQYF; CDR3 DNA: TGTGCCAGCAGCTTAGTTTGGGGACAAGGCTACGAGCAGTACTTC; V gene: TRBV7-2; D gene: NA; J gene: TRBJ2-7; clone size: NA; CDR3 length: 15
CDR3 protein: CASSLLDSTLGEKLFF; CDR3 DNA: TGTGCCAGCTCACTTCTTGACAGTACCCTTGGGGAAAAACTGTTTTTT; V gene: TRBV18; D gene: NA; J gene: TRBJ1-4; clone size: NA; CDR3 length: 16
CDR3 protein: CASSALAGVYNEQFF; CDR3 DNA: TGTGCCAGCAGCGCACTAGCGGGCGTCTACAATGAGCAGTTCTTC; V gene: TRBV7-2; D gene: TRBD2; J gene: TRBJ2-1; clone size: NA; CDR3 length: 15
CDR3 protein: CASSVEGLAGNEQFF; CDR3 DNA: TGTGCCAGCAGCGTAGAAGGTCTAGCGGGGAATGAGCAGTTCTTC; V gene: TRBV9; D gene: TRBD2; J gene: TRBJ2-1; clone size: NA; CDR3 length: 15
CDR3 protein: CASSLDSSSGELFF; CDR3 DNA: TGTGCCAGCAGCTTAGATTCTAGCTCCGGGGAGCTGTTTTTT; V gene: TRBV7-2; D gene: NA; J gene: TRBJ2-2; clone size: NA; CDR3 length: 14
CDR3 protein: CASSPPSTDEQFF; CDR3 DNA: TGTGCCAGCTCACCCCCCAGTACCGATGAGCAGTTCTTC; V gene: TRBV18; D gene: NA; J gene: TRBJ2-1; clone size: few; CDR3 length: 13
CDR3 protein: CASSLVGKVRTEAFF; CDR3 DNA: TGCGCCAGCAGCTTGGTTGGGAAAGTAAGGACTGAAGCTTTCTTT; V gene: TRBV5-1; D gene: NA; J gene: TRBJ1-1; clone size: NA; CDR3 length: 15
CDR3 protein: CASRPVGRVNTEAFF; CDR3 DNA: TGTGCCAGCAGACCGGTGGGCAGGGTGAACACTGAAGCTTTCTTT; V gene: TRBV7-9; D gene: NA; J gene: TRBJ1-1; clone size: NA; CDR3 length: 15
CDR3 protein: CASSLGWMANYGYTF; CDR3 DNA: TGTGCCAGCAGCTTAGGTTGGATGGCTAACTATGGCTACACCTTC; V gene: TRBV7-2; D gene: NA; J gene: TRBJ1-2; clone size: once; CDR3 length: 15
CDR3 protein: CASSFRGGGNTIYF; CDR3 DNA: TGTGCCAGCAGTTTCAGGGGAGGTGGAAACACCATATATTTT; V gene: TRBV6-6; D gene: NA; J gene: TRBJ1-3; clone size: NA; CDR3 length: 14
CDR3 protein: CASSRLAQSYNEQFF; CDR3 DNA: TGCGCCAGCAGCCGGCTAGCCCAATCCTACAATGAGCAGTTCTTC; V gene: TRBV5-1; D gene: NA; J gene: TRBJ2-1; clone size: NA; CDR3 length: 15
CDR3 protein: CASSPYLAGLGNEQFF; CDR3 DNA: TGTGCCAGCAGTCCCTATCTAGCGGGCCTAGGCAATGAGCAGTTCTTC; V gene: TRBV27; D gene: TRBD2; J gene: TRBJ2-1; clone size: NA; CDR3 length: 16
CDR3 protein: CASSDSRYEQYF; CDR3 DNA: TGTGCCAGCAGCGACAGTCGTTACGAGCAGTACTTC; V gene: TRBV2; D gene: NA; J gene: TRBJ2-7; clone size: once; CDR3 length: 12
CDR3 protein: CASRLAGGPYNEQFF; CDR3 DNA: TGCGCCAGCAGACTAGCGGGAGGGCCCTACAATGAGCAGTTCTTC; V gene: TRBV10-1; D gene: TRBD2; J gene: TRBJ2-1; clone size: NA; CDR3 length: 15
CDR3 protein: CASSDIGQVVNYNEQFF; CDR3 DNA: TGTGCCAGCAGCGATATCGGACAGGTCGTAAATTACAATGAGCAGTTCTTC; V gene: TRBV5-6; D gene: TRBD1; J gene: TRBJ2-1; clone size: NA; CDR3 length: 17
CDR3 protein: CASRNNGYQQPQHF; CDR3 DNA: TGTGCCAGCAGAAATAATGGGTATCAGCAGCCCCAGCATTTT; V gene: TRBV27; D gene: NA; J gene: TRBJ1-5; clone size: once; CDR3 length: 14
CDR3 protein: CSARDRVSTDTQYF; CDR3 DNA: TGCAGCGCCCGGGACAGGGTCTCCACAGATACGCAGTATTTT; V gene: TRBV29-1; D gene: TRBD1; J gene: TRBJ2-3; clone size: NA; CDR3 length: 14
CDR3 protein: CASSELQQILGNYNEQFF; CDR3 DNA: TGCGCCAGCAGTGAGCTGCAACAGATCTTGGGGAACTACAATGAGCAGTTCTTC; V gene: TRBV10-2; D gene: NA; J gene: TRBJ2-1; clone size: once; CDR3 length: 18
CDR3 protein: CASNMDRVGDQPQHF; CDR3 DNA: TGTGCCAGCAATATGGACAGGGTAGGTGATCAGCCCCAGCATTTT; V gene: TRBV2; D gene: TRBD1; J gene: TRBJ1-5; clone size: NA; CDR3 length: 15
CDR3 protein: CASSSGGAREKLFF; CDR3 DNA: TGTGCCAGCAGCTCAGGAGGGGCGAGGGAAAAACTGTTTTTT; V gene: TRBV5-4; D gene: NA; J gene: TRBJ1-4; clone size: NA; CDR3 length: 14
CDR3 protein: CASSWTGEVYTF; CDR3 DNA: TGCGCCAGCAGCTGGACAGGGGAGGTCTACACCTTC; V gene: TRBV5-1; D gene: TRBD1; J gene: TRBJ1-2; clone size: NA; CDR3 length: 12
CDR3 protein: CASSLGLIGLAEQFF; CDR3 DNA: TGCGCCAGCAGCTTGGGCTTGATCGGACTAGCGGAGCAGTTCTTC; V gene: TRBV5-1; D gene: TRBD2; J gene: TRBJ2-1; clone size: NA; CDR3 length: 15
CDR3 protein: CASSVGRGGGEKLFF; CDR3 DNA: TGTGCCAGCTCCGTAGGCCGGGGCGGTGGTGAAAAACTGTTTTTT; V gene: TRBV2; D gene: NA; J gene: TRBJ1-4; clone size: NA; CDR3 length: 15
CDR3 protein: CASSPWEGVETQYF; CDR3 DNA: TGTGCCAGCTCACCATGGGAGGGTGTGGAGACCCAGTACTTC; V gene: TRBV18; D gene: TRBD2; J gene: TRBJ2-5; clone size: NA; CDR3 length: 14
CDR3 protein: CASSSPRGSGYGYTF; CDR3 DNA: TGTGCCAGCAGTTCCCCGCGGGGGAGCGGCTATGGCTACACCTTC; V gene: TRBV6-5; D gene: NA; J gene: TRBJ1-2; clone size: NA; CDR3 length: 15
CDR3 protein: CASSHDRGAYEQYF; CDR3 DNA: TGTGCCAGCAGTCACGACAGGGGGGCTTACGAGCAGTACTTC; V gene: TRBV28; D gene: TRBD1; J gene: TRBJ2-7; clone size: NA; CDR3 length: 14
CDR3 protein: CASSSRDRATYEQYF; CDR3 DNA: TGTGCCAGCTCAAGCCGAGACAGGGCAACCTACGAGCAGTACTTC; V gene: TRBV18; D gene: TRBD1; J gene: TRBJ2-7; clone size: NA; CDR3 length: 15